This TCR beta chain was sequenced for a study of radiotherapy plus CTLA-4 blockade in lung cancer. On the study more broadly: Disease control was present in more than 25% of patients, and objective responses in under 20%.

The germline gives CDR1 MNHEY, CDR2 SVGAGI. This CDR3 contains 13 residues. A remark on this clone: Its antigen is as yet unknown.

Patients with chemo-refractory metastatic non-small-cell lung cancer received focal radiation plus CTLA-4 blockade with ipilimumab. Findings of the study overall: In blood, after radiotherapy plus ipilimumab, tumor-derived TCR clones expanded.

TCRdb keeps only in-frame clones here, not all; method: immunoSEQ multiplex PCR. The sample lists 65,000 to 95,000 clones, about nine tenths occurring once. This rearrangement joins TRBV6-5 to TRBJ2-5; 7 bases are a match to TRBD2. The better agreement between TRBJ2-7 and the DNA end casts doubt on the J call. The sequencing here drew on peripheral blood, taken from a patient treated with radiotherapy plus ipilimumab. The origin of this receptor is a human donor with non-small cell lung cancer that progressed on radiotherapy plus ipilimumab. CDR3 DNA sequence: TGTGCCAGCAGTTACCGCCGGGGGGACGAGCAGTACTTC. Its translation: CASSYRRGDEQYF.